The present entry profiles one T cell receptor (beta chain) with its context. No antigen is known for it. The input lacks base qualities; no much larger clone sits a single base away. The data originate from a study of blood T cell repertoires in COVID-19 (TCRdb year 2020). The study in broad terms: Samples covering the acute and convalescent phases of COVID-19 were provided by collaborators in the United States, Italy and Spain. The prospective study material was composed of cDNA or gDNA derived from T cells, B-cell-depleted T cells, or PBMCs. The dataset comprised deeply sampled blood TCRbeta repertoires from subjects exposed to, actively infected with, or recovered from COVID-19. A freely available public database, intended as a resource for researchers studying the immune response to SARS-CoV-2, is where the repertoires were released. Samples were obtained from the ongoing ImmuneRACE study (first 160 participants) and from some 1,300 subjects provided by 6 global collaborators. Nearly every sample came with metadata listing a de-identified subject ID, COVID-19 status, age in years and sex. Where available, HLA class I and class II types were obtained from metadata supplied by the sample provider rather than from assay-based typing. Summary of the overall study and its limitations: Clinical and demographic metadata were provided uncurated, with the amount varying by source and participant.

Collaborating institutions collected whole blood in K2EDTA tubes following their own protocols. Collaborator samples were shipped for TCRbeta analysis as frozen whole blood, isolated PBMCs, or DNA extracted from either sample type. As encoded in the germline V gene, CDR1 is SNHLY while CDR2 is FYNNEI. A distance of 23 bases separates the germline ends of V and J, which lose 2 bases and 16 bases respectively. The CDR3, cysteine through phenylalanine, is 15 amino acids long. Only the CDR3 region is kept as DNA, spanning 45 bases read in frame from base 1. TCRbeta CDR3 regions were amplified from genomic DNA by means of the immunoSEQ Assay, a bias-controlled multiplex PCR. Under the source paper's analysis protocol: Nucleated cell counts per sample were estimated from amplification of reference gene primers within the assay. To quantify the absolute abundance of each unique TCRbeta CDR3 rearrangement, sequence reads were collapsed and filtered. For each sample, productive Simpson clonality was calculated as the square root of Simpson's diversity index across productive rearrangements. TCRdb carries this immuneACCESS record with in-frame sequences only. Its versions omit some clonotypes, under half of them owing to an unresolved V gene in the studies checked, with the rest unexplained. The V and J calls and the clone size are those of that table, but D and trimming were determined from the DNA. The sample table records about 270,000 clones; roughly nine tenths of these occur just once. About 10% of the sample is in the top ten clones.

The chain was built from TRBV2 and TRBJ1-4, with no D gene named confidently. Sample: peripheral blood. This receptor was identified in a man aged 40-49 years with active or convalescent COVID-19. The DNA sequence is as follows: TGTGCCAGCAGTGAAATGAGGGAACTATCCCCGAAGGGGTTTTTT. Its translation reads: CASSEMRELSPKGFF.